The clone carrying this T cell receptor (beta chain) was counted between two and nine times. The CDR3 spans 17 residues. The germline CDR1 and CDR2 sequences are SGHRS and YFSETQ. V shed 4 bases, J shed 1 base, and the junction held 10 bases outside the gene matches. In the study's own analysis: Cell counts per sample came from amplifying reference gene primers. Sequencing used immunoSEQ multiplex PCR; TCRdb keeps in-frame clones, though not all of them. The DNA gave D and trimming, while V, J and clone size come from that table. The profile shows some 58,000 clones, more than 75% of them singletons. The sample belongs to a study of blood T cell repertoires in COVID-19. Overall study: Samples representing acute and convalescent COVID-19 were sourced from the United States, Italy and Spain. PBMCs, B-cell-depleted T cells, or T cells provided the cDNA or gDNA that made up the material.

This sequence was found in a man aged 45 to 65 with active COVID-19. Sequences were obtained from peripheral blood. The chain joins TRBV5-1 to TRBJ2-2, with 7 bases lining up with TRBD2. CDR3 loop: CASSLVRTGGNTGELFF. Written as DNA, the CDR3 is TGCGCCAGCAGCCTTGTTAGGACGGGAGGGAACACCGGGGAGCTGTTTTTT.